This T cell receptor (beta chain) comes out of a study of human T cells and chemical hapten exposure. MiXCR was run by TCRdb on the RACE reads, yielding one entry per CDR3 protein. The sample gives approximately 69,000 distinct CDR3 sequences, 10% of which show up once; about 6.9% is in the top ten. This clonotype was counted ten times or more. The length of the CDR3 is 15 residues. Germline CDR1 and CDR2: SGHVS and FNYEAQ. The V segment lost 5 bases and the J segment 6 bases; nucleotides outside the gene matches: 9. The time point here: patch test 2, 6 weeks after DPC sensitization. Sample treatment: therapeutic diphenylcyclopropenone sensitization with weekly scalp DPC.

The source was whole blood, collected in connection with sensitization to the hapten diphenylcyclopropenone (DPC). The sequence came from a woman aged 50 to 60 with alopecia areata. Some clones in this sample may be carry-over from other donors' samples. The V call is TRBV7-6, the J call TRBJ2-1; 8 bases fit TRBD1. The CDR3: CASSAGTGGFNEQFF. The CDR3, as DNA: TGTGCCAGCAGCGCCGGGACAGGAGGTTTCAATGAGCAGTTCTTC.